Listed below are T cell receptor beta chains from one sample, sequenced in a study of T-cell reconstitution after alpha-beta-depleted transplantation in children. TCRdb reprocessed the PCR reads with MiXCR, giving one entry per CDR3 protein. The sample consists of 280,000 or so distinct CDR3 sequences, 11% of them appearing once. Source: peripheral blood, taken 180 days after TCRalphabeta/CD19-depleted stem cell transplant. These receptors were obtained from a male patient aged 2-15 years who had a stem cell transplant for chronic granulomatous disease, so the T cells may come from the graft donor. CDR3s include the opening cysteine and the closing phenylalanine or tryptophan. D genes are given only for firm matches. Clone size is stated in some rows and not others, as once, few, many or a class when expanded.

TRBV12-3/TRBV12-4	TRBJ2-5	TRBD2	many	CASSLSLAGGPIQETQYF	TGTGCCAGCAGTCTCAGCCTAGCGGGAGGGCCTATACAAGAGACCCAGTACTTC
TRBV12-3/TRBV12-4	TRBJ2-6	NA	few	CASSLGQYSGANVLTF	TGTGCCAGCAGTCTTGGACAGTACTCTGGGGCCAACGTCCTGACTTTC
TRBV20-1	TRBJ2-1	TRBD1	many	CSASAYRGSYNEQFF	TGCAGTGCTAGCGCTTACAGGGGCTCCTACAATGAGCAGTTCTTC
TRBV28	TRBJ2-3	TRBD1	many	CASRSGQGASAADTQYF	TGTGCCAGCAGATCAGGACAGGGGGCGAGTGCGGCAGATACGCAGTATTTT
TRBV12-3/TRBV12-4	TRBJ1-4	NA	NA	CASSSRGANLFNEKLFF	TGTGCCAGCAGTTCCAGGGGAGCTAATCTCTTTAATGAAAAACTGTTTTTT
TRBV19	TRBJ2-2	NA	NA	CASSMGFPGELFF	TGTGCCAGTAGTATGGGGTTCCCCGGGGAGCTGTTTTTT
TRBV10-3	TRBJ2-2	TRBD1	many	CAITGTGGTGELFF	TGTGCCATCACCGGGACAGGGGGCACCGGGGAGCTGTTTTTT
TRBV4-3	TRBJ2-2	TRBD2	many	CASSPAAGVAGELFF	TGCGCCAGCAGCCCCGCAGCGGGAGTAGCCGGGGAGCTGTTTTTT
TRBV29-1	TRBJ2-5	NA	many	CSVENARTDQETQYF	TGCAGCGTTGAAAACGCCAGGACAGATCAAGAGACCCAGTACTTC
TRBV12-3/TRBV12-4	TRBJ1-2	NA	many	CASSPGTRAGYTF	TGTGCCAGCAGCCCCGGGACTAGGGCTGGCTACACCTTC
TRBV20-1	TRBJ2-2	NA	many	CSARDYRSPGELFF	TGCAGTGCTAGAGATTACCGTTCACCCGGGGAGCTGTTTTTT
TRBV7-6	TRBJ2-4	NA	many	CASSLAAGNIQYF	TGTGCCAGCAGCCTGGCAGCCGGAAACATTCAGTACTTC
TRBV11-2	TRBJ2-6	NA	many	CASSLGPGRATGANVLTF	TGTGCCAGCAGCTTAGGCCCCGGACGAGCAACCGGGGCCAACGTCCTGACTTTC
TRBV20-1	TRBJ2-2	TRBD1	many	CSATRQGNTGELFF	TGCAGTGCTACGAGACAGGGGAACACCGGGGAGCTGTTTTTT
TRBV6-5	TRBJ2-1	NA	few	CASSYSTGRYNEQFF	TGTGCCAGCAGTTACTCGACAGGCCGCTACAATGAGCAGTTCTTC
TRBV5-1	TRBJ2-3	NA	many	CASSPGTATSTDTQYF	TGCGCCAGCAGCCCAGGGACGGCCACTAGCACAGATACGCAGTATTTT
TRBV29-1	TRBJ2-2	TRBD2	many	CSVAGVLTGELFF	TGCAGCGTGGCGGGGGTGCTGACCGGGGAGCTGTTTTTT
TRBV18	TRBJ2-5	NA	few	CASSPGNQETQYF	TGTGCCAGCTCACCAGGGAACCAAGAGACCCAGTACTTC
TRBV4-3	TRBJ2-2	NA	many	CASSPTSPNTGELFF	TGCGCCAGCAGCCCTACGAGTCCGAACACCGGGGAGCTGTTTTTT
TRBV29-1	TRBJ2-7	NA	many	CSVEDVRWVGSSYEQYF	TGCAGCGTTGAAGACGTTCGCTGGGTTGGAAGCTCCTACGAGCAGTACTTC
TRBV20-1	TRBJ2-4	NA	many	CSASGQRNIQYF	TGCAGTGCTAGTGGACAGAGGAACATTCAGTACTTC
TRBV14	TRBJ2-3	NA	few	CASSKSRGGTDTQYF	TGTGCCAGCAGCAAAAGCAGGGGGGGCACAGATACGCAGTATTTT
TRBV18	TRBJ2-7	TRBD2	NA	CASSSSGGASYEQYF	TGTGCCAGCTCATCCAGCGGGGGGGCTTCCTACGAGCAGTACTTC
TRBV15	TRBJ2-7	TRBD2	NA	CATSGSGGGSFYEQYF	TGTGCCACCAGCGGGAGCGGGGGGGGGTCTTTCTACGAGCAGTACTTC
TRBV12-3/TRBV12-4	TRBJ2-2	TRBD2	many	CASSRGGATGELFF	TGTGCCAGCAGCCGGGGGGGGGCGACCGGGGAGCTGTTTTTT
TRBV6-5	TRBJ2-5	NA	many	CASSYSTSQETQYF	TGTGCCAGCAGTTACAGCACATCCCAAGAGACCCAGTACTTC
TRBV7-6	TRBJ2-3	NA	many	CASSPYYSTSTDTQYF	TGTGCCAGCAGCCCATACTACAGTACTAGCACAGATACGCAGTATTTT
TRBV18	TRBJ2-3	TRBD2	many	CASSPLTSGSTDTQYF	TGTGCCAGCTCACCGCTAACTAGCGGGAGCACAGATACGCAGTATTTT
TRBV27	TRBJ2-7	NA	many	CASSRDPYTYEQYF	TGTGCCAGCAGTAGGGACCCTTATACCTACGAGCAGTACTTC
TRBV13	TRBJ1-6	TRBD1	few	CASSISTGRSYSPLHF	TGTGCCAGCAGCATTTCGACAGGGCGAAGTTATTCACCCCTCCACTTT
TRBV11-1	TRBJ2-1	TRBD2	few	CASSPGLEERNEQFF	TGTGCCAGCAGCCCCGGACTAGAAGAGAGAAATGAGCAGTTCTTC
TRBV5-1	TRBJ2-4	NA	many	CASSLEGGEAKNIQYF	TGCGCCAGCAGCTTAGAGGGTGGTGAGGCCAAAAACATTCAGTACTTC
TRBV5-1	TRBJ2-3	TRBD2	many	CASSFGLAGPSTDTQYF	TGCGCCAGCAGCTTCGGACTAGCGGGCCCAAGCACAGATACGCAGTATTTT
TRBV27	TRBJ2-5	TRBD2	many	CASSLGTSGGHQETQYF	TGTGCCAGCAGTTTGGGGACTAGCGGGGGGCACCAAGAGACCCAGTACTTC
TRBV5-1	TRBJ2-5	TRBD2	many	CASSLGLAGLVQETQYF	TGCGCCAGCAGCTTGGGTCTAGCGGGATTAGTCCAAGAGACCCAGTACTTC
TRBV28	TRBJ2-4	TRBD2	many	CASSPTGGEGNIQYF	TGTGCCAGCAGTCCCACCGGGGGGGAAGGGAACATTCAGTACTTC
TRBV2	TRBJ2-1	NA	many	CASEGYEQFF	TGTGCCAGCGAAGGTTATGAGCAGTTCTTC
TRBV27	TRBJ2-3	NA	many	CASSFPGADTQYF	TGTGCCAGCAGTTTCCCCGGCGCAGATACGCAGTATTTT
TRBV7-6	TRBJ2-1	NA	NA	CASSLGRTYYNEQFF	TGTGCCAGCAGCTTAGGGAGGACCTACTACAATGAGCAGTTCTTC
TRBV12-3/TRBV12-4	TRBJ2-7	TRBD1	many	CASSLAGQDYEQYF	TGTGCCAGCAGTTTAGCGGGACAGGACTACGAGCAGTACTTC
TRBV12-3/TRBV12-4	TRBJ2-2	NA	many	CASSFWRGTSGRNTGELFF	NA
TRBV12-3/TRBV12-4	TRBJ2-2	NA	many	CASSLEGNTGELFF	TGTGCCAGCAGTTTAGAAGGGAACACCGGGGAGCTGTTTTTT
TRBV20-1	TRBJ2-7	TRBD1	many	CSASQGQGVGTYEQYF	TGCAGTGCTAGTCAGGGACAGGGCGTAGGGACCTACGAGCAGTACTTC
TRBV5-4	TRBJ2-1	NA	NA	CASSSILANEQFF	TGTGCCAGCAGCTCTATACTCGCTAATGAGCAGTTCTTC
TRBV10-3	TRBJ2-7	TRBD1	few	CAISDQGVPLGEQYF	TGTGCCATCAGTGACCAGGGGGTACCCTTAGGGGAGCAGTACTTC